A selection of T cell receptor beta chains follows, all from one sample in a study of cytomegalovirus exposure and HLA in healthy donors. Libraries were prepared by immunoSEQ multiplex PCR; TCRdb keeps only in-frame clonotypes and omits some of them. Altogether 150,000 to 200,000 clones are present, about 80% being singletons, with the ten largest covering around 4.8%. Input material: PBMCs. These receptors all stem from a woman aged 25 to 45 in good health and CMV-seropositive. The CDR3 runs from the conserved cysteine through the conserved F or W. The order of the fields is D gene, V gene, J gene, clone size, CDR3 protein, CDR3 DNA. A D gene is named only where the DNA matches it firmly. Clone sizes are given selectively: once, few, many, or a class where the clone is expanded.

D gene: -
V gene: TRBV10-3
J gene: TRBJ2-7
clone size: -
CDR3 protein: CAIGYLGRGDNEQYF
CDR3 DNA: TGTGCCATTGGGTATTTAGGCAGGGGAGACAACGAGCAGTACTTC

D gene: TRBD1
V gene: TRBV10-3
J gene: TRBJ1-2
clone size: -
CDR3 protein: CAINEQGSHGYTF
CDR3 DNA: TGTGCCATCAACGAACAGGGGAGCCATGGCTACACCTTC

D gene: -
V gene: TRBV7-8
J gene: TRBJ1-5
clone size: -
CDR3 protein: CASSYTNSNQPQHF
CDR3 DNA: TGTGCCAGCAGCTATACTAATAGCAATCAGCCCCAGCATTTT

D gene: TRBD1
V gene: TRBV6-1
J gene: TRBJ1-4
clone size: -
CDR3 protein: CASSLTGGVNEKLFF
CDR3 DNA: TGTGCCAGCAGCCTAACAGGGGGAGTTAATGAAAAACTGTTTTTT

D gene: TRBD1
V gene: TRBV6-5
J gene: TRBJ1-1
clone size: -
CDR3 protein: CASSWTGENTEAFF
CDR3 DNA: TGTGCCAGCAGTTGGACAGGGGAGAACACTGAAGCTTTCTTT

D gene: TRBD1
V gene: TRBV11-3
J gene: TRBJ1-2
clone size: -
CDR3 protein: CASSWGQGEFGYTF
CDR3 DNA: TGTGCCAGCAGCTGGGGACAGGGGGAGTTTGGCTACACCTTC

D gene: TRBD2
V gene: TRBV9
J gene: TRBJ2-1
clone size: -
CDR3 protein: CASSSSGGVYEQFF
CDR3 DNA: TGTGCCAGCTCAAGTAGCGGGGGGGTCTATGAGCAGTTCTTC

D gene: TRBD2
V gene: TRBV13
J gene: TRBJ2-1
clone size: -
CDR3 protein: CASSSQQGLAENNEQFF
CDR3 DNA: TGTGCCAGCAGCTCGCAGCAGGGACTAGCGGAGAACAATGAGCAGTTCTTC

D gene: TRBD1
V gene: TRBV25-1
J gene: TRBJ1-6
clone size: -
CDR3 protein: CASRGTGMDSPLHF
CDR3 DNA: TGTGCCAGCAGAGGGACAGGGATGGATTCACCCCTCCACTTT

D gene: TRBD1
V gene: TRBV9
J gene: TRBJ2-1
clone size: -
CDR3 protein: CASSPGTGGTSSYNEQFF
CDR3 DNA: TGTGCCAGCAGCCCCGGGACAGGGGGAACTAGCTCCTACAATGAGCAGTTCTTC

D gene: TRBD1
V gene: TRBV18
J gene: TRBJ2-6
clone size: -
CDR3 protein: CASSQIQGAGANVLTF
CDR3 DNA: TGTGCCAGCTCGCAGATCCAGGGGGCTGGGGCCAACGTCCTGACTTTC

D gene: -
V gene: TRBV9
J gene: TRBJ2-7
clone size: -
CDR3 protein: CASSVGGGFNEQYF
CDR3 DNA: TGTGCCAGCAGCGTAGGTGGAGGGTTCAACGAGCAGTACTTC

D gene: -
V gene: TRBV4-3
J gene: TRBJ2-7
clone size: few
CDR3 protein: CASSHSGRSYEQYF
CDR3 DNA: TGCGCCAGCAGCCATTCGGGGAGGTCCTACGAGCAGTACTTC

D gene: -
V gene: TRBV5-6
J gene: TRBJ2-7
clone size: -
CDR3 protein: CASSSQTTQPYEQYF
CDR3 DNA: TGTGCCAGCAGCTCCCAGACGACACAACCCTACGAGCAGTACTTC

D gene: -
V gene: TRBV11-2
J gene: TRBJ2-4
clone size: few
CDR3 protein: CASSLYRVDKNIQYF
CDR3 DNA: TGTGCCAGCAGCTTATACAGGGTGGACAAAAACATTCAGTACTTC

D gene: -
V gene: TRBV5-4
J gene: TRBJ2-1
clone size: -
CDR3 protein: CASSLETYNEQFF
CDR3 DNA: TGTGCCAGCAGCTTGGAAACTTACAATGAGCAGTTCTTC

D gene: TRBD1
V gene: TRBV5-1
J gene: TRBJ1-2
clone size: -
CDR3 protein: CASKSVGGQGGGYTF
CDR3 DNA: TGCGCCAGCAAGAGTGTAGGGGGACAGGGAGGTGGCTACACCTTC

D gene: -
V gene: TRBV7-2
J gene: TRBJ2-2
clone size: once
CDR3 protein: CASSLAGGPNTGELFF
CDR3 DNA: TGTGCCAGCAGCTTAGCGGGGGGGCCGAACACCGGGGAGCTGTTTTTT

D gene: TRBD2
V gene: TRBV11-3
J gene: TRBJ2-3
clone size: -
CDR3 protein: CASSAAGERTDTQYF
CDR3 DNA: TGTGCCAGCAGTGCGGCGGGGGAGAGGACAGATACGCAGTATTTT

D gene: -
V gene: TRBV5-1
J gene: TRBJ2-1
clone size: -
CDR3 protein: CASSRQVSSYNEQFF
CDR3 DNA: TGCGCCAGCAGTCGACAGGTTAGCTCTTACAATGAGCAGTTCTTC

D gene: -
V gene: TRBV6-6
J gene: TRBJ1-2
clone size: -
CDR3 protein: CATSRQGDYGYTF
CDR3 DNA: TGTGCCACCTCTAGGCAGGGCGACTATGGCTACACCTTC

D gene: -
V gene: TRBV18
J gene: TRBJ1-2
clone size: -
CDR3 protein: CASSPLDGGFGYTF
CDR3 DNA: TGTGCCAGCTCACCACTAGACGGGGGGTTTGGCTACACCTTC

D gene: TRBD2
V gene: TRBV4-3
J gene: TRBJ2-7
clone size: -
CDR3 protein: CASSLRLAGVEQYF
CDR3 DNA: TGCGCCAGCAGCCTGAGACTAGCGGGAGTTGAGCAGTACTTC

D gene: -
V gene: TRBV6-5
J gene: TRBJ1-5
clone size: -
CDR3 protein: CASSRGGNQPQHF
CDR3 DNA: TGTGCCAGTAGCAGGGGTGGCAATCAGCCCCAGCATTTT

D gene: -
V gene: TRBV7-9
J gene: TRBJ1-1
clone size: -
CDR3 protein: CASSLPDSSKAFF
CDR3 DNA: TGTGCCAGCAGCTTACCAGACAGTTCCAAAGCTTTCTTT

D gene: -
V gene: TRBV27
J gene: TRBJ2-7
clone size: -
CDR3 protein: CASSVQGVYEQYF
CDR3 DNA: TGTGCCAGCAGTGTACAGGGTGTCTACGAGCAGTACTTC

D gene: TRBD2
V gene: TRBV7-8
J gene: TRBJ2-3
clone size: many
CDR3 protein: CASSFQRGVDTQYF
CDR3 DNA: TGTGCCAGCAGCTTCCAGCGGGGGGTGGATACGCAGTATTTT

D gene: -
V gene: TRBV19
J gene: TRBJ2-1
clone size: few
CDR3 protein: CASQRAGPGDEQFF
CDR3 DNA: TGTGCCAGCCAACGAGCGGGCCCGGGCGATGAGCAGTTCTTC

D gene: -
V gene: TRBV10-3
J gene: TRBJ1-4
clone size: -
CDR3 protein: CAISEGRGDEKLFF
CDR3 DNA: TGTGCCATCAGTGAGGGCAGGGGAGACGAAAAACTGTTTTTT